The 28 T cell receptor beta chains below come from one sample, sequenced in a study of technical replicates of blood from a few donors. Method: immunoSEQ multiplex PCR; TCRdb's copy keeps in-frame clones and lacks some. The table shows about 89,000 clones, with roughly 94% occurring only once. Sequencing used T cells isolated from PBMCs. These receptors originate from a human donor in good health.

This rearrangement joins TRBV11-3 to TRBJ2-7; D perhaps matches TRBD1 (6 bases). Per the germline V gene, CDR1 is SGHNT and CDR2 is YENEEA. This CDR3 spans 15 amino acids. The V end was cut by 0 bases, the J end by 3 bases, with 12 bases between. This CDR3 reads CASSLETGVGYEQYF. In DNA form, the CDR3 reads TGTGCCAGCAGCTTAGAGACAGGCGTTGGCTACGAGCAGTACTTC. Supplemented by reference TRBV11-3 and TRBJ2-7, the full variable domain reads EAGVVQSPRYKIIEKKQPVAFWCNPISGHNTLYWYLQNLGQGPELLIRYENEEAVDDSQLPKDRFSAERLKGVDSTLKIQPAELGDSAVYLCASSLETGVGYEQYFGPGTRLTVT.

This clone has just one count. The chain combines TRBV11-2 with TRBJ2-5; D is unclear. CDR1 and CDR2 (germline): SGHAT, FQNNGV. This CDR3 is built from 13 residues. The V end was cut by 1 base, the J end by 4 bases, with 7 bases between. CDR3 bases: TGTGCCAGCAGCTTAGGGGCTTCAGAGACCCAGTACTTC. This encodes CASSLGASETQYF.

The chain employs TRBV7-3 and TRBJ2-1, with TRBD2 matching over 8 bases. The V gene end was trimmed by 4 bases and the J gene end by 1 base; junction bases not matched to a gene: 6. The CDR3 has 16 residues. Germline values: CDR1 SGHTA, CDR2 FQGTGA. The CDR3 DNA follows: TGTGCCAGCAGCTCGCAGCGGGGGCCATCCTACAATGAGCAGTTCTTC. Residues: CASSSQRGPSYNEQFF.

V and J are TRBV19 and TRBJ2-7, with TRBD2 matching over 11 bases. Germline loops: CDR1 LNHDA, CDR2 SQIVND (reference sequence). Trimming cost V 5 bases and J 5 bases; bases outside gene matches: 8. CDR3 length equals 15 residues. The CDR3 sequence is CASSDGELAGDEQYF. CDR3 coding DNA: TGTGCCAGTAGTGATGGAGAACTAGCGGGGGACGAGCAGTACTTC.

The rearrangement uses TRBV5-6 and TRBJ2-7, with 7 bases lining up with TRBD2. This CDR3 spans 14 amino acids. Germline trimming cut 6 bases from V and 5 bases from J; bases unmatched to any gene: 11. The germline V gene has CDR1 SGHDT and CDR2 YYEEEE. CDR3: CASNLGGGRNEQYF. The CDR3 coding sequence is TGTGCCAGCAACCTTGGGGGGGGAAGAAACGAGCAGTACTTC.

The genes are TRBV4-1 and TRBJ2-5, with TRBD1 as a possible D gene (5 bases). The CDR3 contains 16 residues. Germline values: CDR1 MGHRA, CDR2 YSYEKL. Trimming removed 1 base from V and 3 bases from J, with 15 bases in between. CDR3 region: CASSQGLRRVEETQYF. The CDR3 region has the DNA TGCGCCAGCAGCCAAGGACTTCGCAGGGTGGAAGAGACCCAGTACTTC.

The chain's CDR3 is CASSLMSGSPEQYF. CDR3 DNA sequence: TGTGCCAGCAGTTTAATGTCGGGGTCCCCCGAGCAGTACTTC. The chain has TRBV27 and TRBJ2-7; a weak D match, TRBD2 (5 bases). Trimming took off 2 bases at V and 6 bases at J, with 14 bases between the two ends. Germline V CDR1 and CDR2: MNHEY, SMNVEV (reference sequence). This CDR3 contains 14 residues.

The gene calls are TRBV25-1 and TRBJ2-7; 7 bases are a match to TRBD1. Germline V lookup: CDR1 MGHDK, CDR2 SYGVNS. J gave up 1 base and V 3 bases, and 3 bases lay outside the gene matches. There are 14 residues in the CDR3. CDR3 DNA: TGTGCCAGCAGTGATTGGGACAGATCCTACGAGCAGTACTTC. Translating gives CASSDWDRSYEQYF.

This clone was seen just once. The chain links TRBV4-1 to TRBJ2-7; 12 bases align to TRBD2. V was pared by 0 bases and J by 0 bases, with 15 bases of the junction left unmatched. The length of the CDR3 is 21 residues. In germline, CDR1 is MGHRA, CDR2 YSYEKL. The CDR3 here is CASSQEGTSGRFRPTSYEQYF. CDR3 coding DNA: TGCGCCAGCAGCCAAGAGGGGACTAGCGGGCGGTTTCGCCCCACCTCCTACGAGCAGTACTTC.

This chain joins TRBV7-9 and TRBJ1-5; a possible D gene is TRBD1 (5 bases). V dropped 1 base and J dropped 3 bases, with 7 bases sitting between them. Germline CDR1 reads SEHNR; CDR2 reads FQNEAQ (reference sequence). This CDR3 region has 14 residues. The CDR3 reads CASSLEGINQPQHF. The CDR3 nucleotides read TGTGCCAGCAGCTTAGAGGGGATCAATCAGCCCCAGCATTTT. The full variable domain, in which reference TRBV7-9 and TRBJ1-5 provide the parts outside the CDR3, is DTGVSQNPRHKITKRGQNVTFRCDPISEHNRLYWYRQTLGQGPEFLTYFQNEAQLEKSRLLSDRFSAERPKGSFSTLEIQRTEQGDSAMYLCASSLEGINQPQHFGDGTRLSIL.

The CDR3 sequence is CASSSVGQGDYEQYF. Written as DNA, the CDR3 is TGTGCCAGCAGTTCAGTAGGACAGGGGGACTACGAGCAGTACTTC. The chain has TRBV6-5 and TRBJ2-7; 10 bases line up with TRBD1. This CDR3 comprises 15 residues. V was clipped by 4 bases and J by 3 bases; unmatched bases: 6. From germline, CDR1 is MNHEY and CDR2 SVGAGI.

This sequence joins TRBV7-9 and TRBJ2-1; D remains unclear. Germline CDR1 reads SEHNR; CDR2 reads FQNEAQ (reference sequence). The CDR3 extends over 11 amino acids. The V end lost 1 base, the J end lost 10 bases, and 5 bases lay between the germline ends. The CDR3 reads CASSLGQEQFF. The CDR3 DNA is TGTGCCAGCAGCTTAGGACAAGAGCAGTTCTTC.

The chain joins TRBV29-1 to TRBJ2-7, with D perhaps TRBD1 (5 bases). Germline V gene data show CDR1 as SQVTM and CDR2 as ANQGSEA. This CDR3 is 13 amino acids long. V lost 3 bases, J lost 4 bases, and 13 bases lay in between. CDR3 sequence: CSVDVQGTYEQYF. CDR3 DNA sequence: TGCAGCGTTGACGTCCAGGGTACTTACGAGCAGTACTTC.

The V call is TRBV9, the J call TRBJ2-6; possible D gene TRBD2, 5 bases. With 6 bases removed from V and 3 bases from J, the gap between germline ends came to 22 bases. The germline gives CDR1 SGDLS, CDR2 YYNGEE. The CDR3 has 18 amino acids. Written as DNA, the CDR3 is TGTGCCAGCACCGCTCGACCGGGGTTTGGGTTTGGGGCCAACGTCCTGACTTTC. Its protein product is CASTARPGFGFGANVLTF.

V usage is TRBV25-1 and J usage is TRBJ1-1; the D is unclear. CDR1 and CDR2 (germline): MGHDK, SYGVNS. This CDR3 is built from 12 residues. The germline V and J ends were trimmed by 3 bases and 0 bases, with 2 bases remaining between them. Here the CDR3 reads CASSDMNTEAFF. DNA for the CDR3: TGTGCCAGCAGTGACATGAACACTGAAGCTTTCTTT.

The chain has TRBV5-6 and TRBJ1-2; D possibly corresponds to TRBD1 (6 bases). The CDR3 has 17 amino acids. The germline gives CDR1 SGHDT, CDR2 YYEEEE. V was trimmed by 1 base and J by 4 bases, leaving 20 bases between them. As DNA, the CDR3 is TGTGCCAGCAGCTTGTACCCGCCCGCCGACAGGATCTATGGCTACACCTTC. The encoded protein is CASSLYPPADRIYGYTF. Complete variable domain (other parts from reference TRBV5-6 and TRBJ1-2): DAGVTQSPTHLIKTRGQQVTLRCSPKSGHDTVSWYQQALGQGPQFIFQYYEEEERQRGNFPDRFSGHQFPNYSSELNVNALLLGDSALYLCASSLYPPADRIYGYTFGSGTRLTVV.

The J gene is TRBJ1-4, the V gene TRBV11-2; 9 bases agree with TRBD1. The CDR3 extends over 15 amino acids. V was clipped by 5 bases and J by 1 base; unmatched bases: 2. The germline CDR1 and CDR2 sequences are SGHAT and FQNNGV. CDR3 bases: TGTGCCAGCAGCACGACAGGGGGAACTAATGAAAAACTGTTTTTT. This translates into CASSTTGGTNEKLFF.

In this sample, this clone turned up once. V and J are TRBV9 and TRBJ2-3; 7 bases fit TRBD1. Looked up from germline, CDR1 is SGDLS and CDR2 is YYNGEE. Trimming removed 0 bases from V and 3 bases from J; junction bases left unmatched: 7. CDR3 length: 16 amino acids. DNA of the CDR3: TGTGCCAGCAGCGTAGTGGGTGACAGGGAGACAGATACGCAGTATTTT. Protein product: CASSVVGDRETDTQYF.

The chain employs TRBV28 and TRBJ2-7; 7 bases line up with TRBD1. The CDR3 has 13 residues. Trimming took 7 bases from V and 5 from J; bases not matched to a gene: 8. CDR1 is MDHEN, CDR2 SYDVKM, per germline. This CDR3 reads CASKQGMRNEQYF. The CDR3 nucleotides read TGTGCCAGCAAACAGGGGATGAGAAACGAGCAGTACTTC.

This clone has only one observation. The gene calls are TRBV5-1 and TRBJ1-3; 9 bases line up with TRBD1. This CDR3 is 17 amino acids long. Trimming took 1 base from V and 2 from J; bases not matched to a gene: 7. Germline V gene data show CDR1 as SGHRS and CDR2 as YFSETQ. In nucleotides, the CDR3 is TGCGCCAGCAGCTTGTCCGGGACAGGGTGTCCTGGAAACACCATATATTTT. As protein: CASSLSGTGCPGNTIYF.

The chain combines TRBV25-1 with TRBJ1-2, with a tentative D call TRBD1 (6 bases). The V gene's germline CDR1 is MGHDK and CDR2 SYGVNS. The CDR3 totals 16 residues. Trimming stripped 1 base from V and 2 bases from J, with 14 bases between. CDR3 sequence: CASSESGGAPNYGYTF. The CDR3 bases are TGTGCCAGCAGTGAATCGGGGGGCGCCCCAAACTATGGCTACACCTTC.

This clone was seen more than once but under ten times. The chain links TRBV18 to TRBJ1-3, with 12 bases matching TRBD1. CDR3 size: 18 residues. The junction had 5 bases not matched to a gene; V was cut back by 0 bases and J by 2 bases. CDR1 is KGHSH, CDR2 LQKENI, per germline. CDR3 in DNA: TGTGCCAGCTCACCACCGGGACAGGGGGCTGAAACTGGAAACACCATATATTTT. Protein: CASSPPGQGAETGNTIYF.

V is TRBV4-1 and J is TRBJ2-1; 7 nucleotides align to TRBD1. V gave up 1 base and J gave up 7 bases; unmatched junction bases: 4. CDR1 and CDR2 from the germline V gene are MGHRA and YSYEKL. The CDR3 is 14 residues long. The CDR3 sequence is CASSQVTRGNEQFF. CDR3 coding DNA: TGCGCCAGCAGCCAAGTAACCAGGGGGAATGAGCAGTTCTTC.

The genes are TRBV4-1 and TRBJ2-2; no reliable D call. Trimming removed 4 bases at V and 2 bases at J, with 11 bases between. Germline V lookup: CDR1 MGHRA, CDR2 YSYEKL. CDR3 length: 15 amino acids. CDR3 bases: TGCGCCAGCAGCCCCTTTGGTAGTAACACCGGGGAGCTGTTTTTT. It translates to CASSPFGSNTGELFF.

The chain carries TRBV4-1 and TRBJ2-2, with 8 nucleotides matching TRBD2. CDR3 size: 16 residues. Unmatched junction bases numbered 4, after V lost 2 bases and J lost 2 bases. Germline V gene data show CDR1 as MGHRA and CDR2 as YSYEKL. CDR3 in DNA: TGCGCCAGCAGCCAATTTAGCGGGATAAACACCGGGGAGCTGTTTTTT. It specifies CASSQFSGINTGELFF.

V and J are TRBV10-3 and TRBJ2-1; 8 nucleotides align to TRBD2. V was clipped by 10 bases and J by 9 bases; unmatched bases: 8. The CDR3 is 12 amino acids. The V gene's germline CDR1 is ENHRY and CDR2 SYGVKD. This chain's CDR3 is CATLNAGGEQFF. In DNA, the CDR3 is TGTGCCACCCTTAACGCGGGGGGTGAGCAGTTCTTC.

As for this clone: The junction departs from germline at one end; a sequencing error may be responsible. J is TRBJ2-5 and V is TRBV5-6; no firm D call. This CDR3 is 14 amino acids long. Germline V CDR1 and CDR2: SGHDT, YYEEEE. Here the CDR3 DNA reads TGCCGGAGCTTGAGTTTTGGCCGCCAAGAGACCCAGTACTTC. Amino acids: CRSLSFGRQETQYF.

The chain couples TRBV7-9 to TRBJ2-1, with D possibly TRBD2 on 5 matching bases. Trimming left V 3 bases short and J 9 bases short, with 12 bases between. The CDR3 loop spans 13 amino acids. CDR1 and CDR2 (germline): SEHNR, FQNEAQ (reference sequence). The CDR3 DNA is TGTGCCAGCAGCTTTGTGGACTCCCTTGAGCAGTTCTTC. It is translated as CASSFVDSLEQFF.